The subject of this entry is one T cell receptor (beta chain). Its antigen is still unknown. This sample was included in a study of vaccination effects on CD4 cells after COVID-19. V trimming: 1 base; J trimming: 1 base; junction bases outside the gene matches: 8. Per germline, CDR1 LGHDT and CDR2 YNNKEL (reference sequence). The CDR3 extends over 17 amino acids. After expansion with viral peptide pools in the ViraFEST assay, antigen-specific CD4+ T cells were sequenced. Following 10 days of culture, CD4+ T cells were isolated. According to the study, vaccine recipients showed no prior SARS-CoV-2 infection and negative nucleocapsid antibodies. IL-2 medium supplanted half the medium on days 3 and 7. TCRdb keeps only in-frame clones here, not all; method: immunoSEQ multiplex PCR. This repertoire shows roughly 41,000 clones, more than 65% found once; its top ten account for about 3.1%.

The chain combines TRBV3-1 (or the pseudogene TRBV3-2) with TRBJ2-3, with TRBD1 matching 7 bases. The sample was CD4+ T cells from PBMCs cultured with HCoV-NL63 spike peptides, taken before COVID-19 vaccination. The clonotype originates from a human donor who received a COVID-19 vaccine. The CDR3 loop is CASSQVVTGVRTDTQYF. CDR3 nucleotides: TGTGCCAGCAGCCAAGTCGTTACAGGGGTACGCACAGATACGCAGTATTTT.